Described below is a single T cell receptor beta chain sequence and its context. Its antigen is currently unknown. Assay: immunoSEQ multiplex PCR; the TCRdb copy retains only in-frame clones and omits some. The table records approximately 88,000 clones, roughly 84% of them present only once. The entry originates in a study of PD-L1 blockade in urothelial cancer. Whole-study context: The study started patients on atezolizumab in about 2014, giving 1,200 mg intravenously every 3 weeks.

The CDR3 sequence is 13 residues long. Trimming shortened V by 5 bases and J by 4 bases, and 11 bases separated the two germline ends. CDR1 is SGHTA and CDR2 is FQGTGA in the germline V gene. Study-wide results and limits: Improved survival was predicted by pretreatment blood TCR clonality below the median.

Documented time point: pretreatment peripheral blood. This material consisted of PBMCs, taken around atezolizumab (anti-PD-L1) treatment. The receptor comes from a man aged 55 to 70 with urothelial cancer. The gene calls are TRBV7-3 and TRBJ2-5; tentatively, D is TRBD1 (6 bases). CDR3 nucleotide sequence: TGTGCCAGCAGCCATGTGGGGGCAGAGACCCAGTACTTC. Translating gives CASSHVGAETQYF.